Presented here are 14 T cell receptor beta chains from one specimen sequenced in a study of regulatory T cells in long-lasting Graves disease (dated by TCRdb to about 2021). The time point label, as the study defines it: newly diagnosed GD, antithyroid drugs for less than 3 months. RNA was extracted from PBMCs in TRIzol for both TCR sequencing and RNA sequencing. The library was produced with multiplex PCR. Sequencing used an Illumina HiSeq 4000. To build TCR beta libraries, CDR3 regions were amplified by Arm-PCR using iRepertoire HTBI primers. In TCRdb, the public reads were trimmed at Q25 with fastp and aligned with MiXCR, with productive beta chains retained. Each CDR3 protein appears once, grouped with its most common genes and DNA. In this sample the table shows 400,000 to 500,000 distinct CDR3 sequences, 14% of which occur a single time. The top ten hold roughly 15% of the sample. The same sample was also used in a study of T cells in Graves' hyperthyroidism and ophthalmopathy.

The sequenced sample was peripheral blood mononuclear cells (PBMCs), obtained at new diagnosis, from a patient treated with antithyroid drugs. The receptors were gathered from a woman in her 50s with Graves disease. Donor details come from another sample of the same person, matched by shared clones.

This clonotype turned up a few times. The rearrangement links TRBV13 to TRBJ1-2; D not certain. V was trimmed by 4 bases and J by 5 bases, leaving 17 bases between them. Germline loops: CDR1 PRHDT, CDR2 FYEKMQ (reference sequence). This CDR3 has 15 amino acids. The CDR3 DNA is TGTGCCAGCAGCTCAAGGACTGCCGTACAATATGGCTACACCTTC. Its protein is CASSSRTAVQYGYTF. The entire variable domain, with the rest obtained from reference TRBV13 and TRBJ1-2, is as follows: AAGVIQSPRHLIKEKRETATLKCYPIPRHDTVYWYQQGPGQDPQFLISFYEKMQSDKGSIPDRFSAQQFSDYHSELNMSSLELGDSALYFCASSSRTAVQYGYTFGSGTRLTVV.

This clonotype was found many times. The chain has TRBV6-2 or TRBV6-3 and TRBJ2-7; D unresolved. Trimming took off 2 bases at V and 0 bases at J, with 14 bases between the two ends. The CDR3 is 16 residues long. The germline gives CDR1 MNHEY, CDR2 SVGEGT. CDR3 nucleotide sequence: TGTGCCAGCAGTTACGGCCAAACAACGCTCTCCTACGAGCAGTACTTC. It is translated as CASSYGQTTLSYEQYF.

This clonotype showed up just a few times. The chain uses TRBV29-1 and TRBJ2-1; 12 bases map to TRBD2. Germline CDR1 is SQVTM and CDR2 is ANQGSEA. The CDR3 sequence is 14 residues long. The junction had 8 bases not matched to a gene; V was cut back by 6 bases and J by 8 bases. The CDR3 nucleotides are TGCAGCGTGGAGACTAGCGGGAGTTGGTATGAGCAGTTCTTC. Encoded protein: CSVETSGSWYEQFF.

Regarding this clonotype: The CDR3 does not end in the conserved phenylalanine or tryptophan, so this is likely a read error. This chain links TRBV6-1 with TRBJ2-7; D uncertain. Germline CDR1 and CDR2: MNHNS and SASEGT. V lost 2 bases and J lost 5, with 4 bases in between. This CDR3 region has 11 residues. The DNA for the CDR3 is TGTGCCAGCAGTGAATTTGACGAGCAGTACCTC. Protein product: CASSEFDEQYL.

This clonotype was seen repeatedly, ten times or more. The chain uses TRBV7-3 and TRBJ2-2; D is uncertain. The CDR3 is made up of 13 amino acids. Trimming pared 0 bases from V and 6 bases from J, leaving 5 bases between. The germline gives CDR1 SGHTA, CDR2 FQGTGA. DNA for the CDR3: TGTGCCAGCAGCTTAACGGGATCCGGGGAGCTGTTTTTT. This gives the protein CASSLTGSGELFF.

This clonotype came up many times. DNA for the CDR3: TGCAGCGTTGTCAGGGATTGGGGGACTGAAGCTTTCTTT. Translation: CSVVRDWGTEAFF. The V and J genes are TRBV29-1 and TRBJ1-1; maybe TRBD1 (5 bases). Trimming cost V 4 bases and J 5 bases, with 14 bases left between them. This CDR3 comprises 13 residues. Germline CDR1 SQVTM, CDR2 ANQGSEA.

This chain uses TRBV6-1 with TRBJ2-1, with TRBD1 matching 7 bases. This CDR3 is 15 amino acids long. Trimming at V came to 10 bases and at J to 0 bases, leaving 9 bases not matched to a gene. Germline V gene data show CDR1 as MNHNS and CDR2 as SASEGT. As DNA, the CDR3 is TGTGCCAACCAACCCCGGGACAGCTCCTACAATGAGCAGTTCTTC. Translating it yields CANQPRDSSYNEQFF.

With regard to this clonotype: A far larger clone is off by one base, so a read error is likely. The chain joins TRBV27 to TRBJ2-1; TRBD1 matches 7 bases. The CDR3 loop spans 12 amino acids. The J segment lost 10 bases and the V segment lost 6 bases, leaving 6 bases of the junction unmatched. Germline loops: CDR1 MNHEY, CDR2 SMNVEV (reference sequence). The CDR3 DNA is TGTGCCAGCAGCTTTCAGGGGGACGAGCAGTTCTTC. Protein: CASSFQGDEQFF.

This clonotype was seen at least ten times. J is TRBJ1-1 and V is TRBV28; the D gene is possibly TRBD1 (5 bases). This CDR3 is built from 14 residues. Germline lookup yields CDR1 MDHEN and CDR2 SYDVKM. The V end lost 6 bases, the J end lost 1 base, and 12 bases lay between the germline ends. For the CDR3, the DNA is TGTGCCAGCAGCCGGTCAGGGCGGAACACTGAAGCTTTCTTT. Amino acid sequence: CASSRSGRNTEAFF.

This clonotype appeared many times. The CDR3 spells CASSLGLAGGDTDTQYF. The CDR3 DNA is TGCGCCAGCAGCTTGGGACTAGCGGGAGGGGACACAGATACGCAGTATTTT. This sequence joins TRBV5-1 and TRBJ2-3, with TRBD2 matching over 14 bases. Germline trimming cut 0 bases from V and 2 bases from J; bases unmatched to any gene: 2. Germline CDR1 reads SGHRS; CDR2 reads YFSETQ. There are 17 residues in the CDR3.

This clonotype has just a few counts. The V gene is TRBV9, the J gene TRBJ2-3, with D hard to call. This CDR3 region has 19 residues. Looked up from germline, CDR1 is SGDLS and CDR2 is YYNGEE. Trimming removed 6 bases at V and 0 bases at J, with 26 bases between. CDR3 sequence reads: CASNRPKAPHGPSTDTQYF. CDR3 DNA sequence: TGTGCCAGCAACCGTCCGAAAGCACCTCATGGGCCTAGCACAGATACGCAGTATTTT.

This clonotype came up many times. The genes are TRBV20-1 and TRBJ2-7; D is perhaps TRBD2 (5 bases). CDR3 size: 13 residues. Between the trimmed V and J ends, which lost 4 bases and 2 bases, there was a span of 12 bases. The germline V gene encodes CDR1 DFQATT and CDR2 SNEGSKA (reference sequence). CDR3: CSATVGVAYEQYF. The CDR3, as DNA: TGCAGTGCTACCGTCGGGGTGGCCTACGAGCAGTACTTC.

V gene TRBV10-2 combines with J gene TRBJ2-7; possible D gene TRBD1, 6 bases. V lost 2 bases and J lost 4, with 12 bases in between. The length of the CDR3 is 14 residues. Germline V gene sequence: CDR1 WSHSY, CDR2 SAAADI. The CDR3 DNA follows: TGCGCCAGCAGTGAGCTGGGGGCGGAGTACGAGCAGTACTTC. Its protein product is CASSELGAEYEQYF.

In its sample, this clonotype was seen many times. The rearrangement uses TRBV11-2 and TRBJ1-4; TRBD1 is a possible D gene (5 bases). This CDR3 has 16 residues. Trimming removed 6 bases at V and 8 bases at J, with 22 bases between. Germline V lookup: CDR1 SGHAT, CDR2 FQNNGV. The CDR3 nucleotides are TGTGCCAGCAGAACCCTGGGGAGGGACGTAGGCGAAAAACTGTTTTTT. Protein: CASRTLGRDVGEKLFF.